This T cell receptor (beta chain) was found in a study of shared clonotypes between healthy human individuals. Germline V gene data show CDR1 as LGHNA and CDR2 as YNFKEQ. The V end lost 1 base, the J end lost 3 bases, and 15 bases lay between the germline ends. This CDR3 has 16 amino acids. Original handling: ImmunoSEQ output lacked quality scores and full-length reads, limiting matched filtering. The method was immunoSEQ multiplex PCR; TCRdb's version includes in-frame clones alone and lacks a portion of them. V, J and clone size are taken as reported in that table, and D and trimming were inferred from the DNA itself. This table holds under 750,000 clones, approximately 77% found once.

The chain couples TRBV4-2 to TRBJ2-5; the D gene is possibly TRBD2 (5 bases). The origin of this receptor is a woman aged 30 to 39 in good health. The specimen sequenced was memory CD4+ T cells sorted from blood. The subset was: CD45RA-negative fraction. The CDR3 here is CASSQGSGTNEETQYF. CDR3 nucleotide sequence: TGTGCCAGCAGCCAAGGGAGCGGAACTAATGAAGAGACCCAGTACTTC.